One sample yielded the 26 T cell receptor beta chains listed below, sequenced in a study of beta chain features in type 1 diabetes (dated by TCRdb to about 2018). Libraries came from the immunoSEQ multiplex PCR assay. All of the isolated RNA was reverse transcribed with the High Capacity cDNA Reverse Transcription Kit, so expressed TCRB transcripts were sequenced. Drawn from immuneACCESS, this table holds only the in-frame rearrangements with V and J called that TCRdb kept. Clones are partly lost; checked studies trace under half to an unresolved V gene and leave the rest unexplained. This sample lists some 180,000 clones; roughly an eighth were detected once. Clones ranked in the top ten supply 0.62% of the sample. Sequenced: central memory CD4+ T cells from blood. The receptors shown here come from a woman under 30 in good health.

This clone was recorded a few times. The chain uses TRBV19 and TRBJ2-1, with TRBD2 matching 8 bases. There are 16 residues in the CDR3. V was clipped by 7 bases and J by 4 bases; unmatched bases: 12. Germline V gene sequence: CDR1 LNHDA, CDR2 SQIVND (reference sequence). CDR3 residues: CASKESASGLYNEQFF. The CDR3 DNA reads as TGTGCCAGTAAAGAGTCGGCTAGCGGGTTATACAATGAGCAGTTCTTC.

The V call is TRBV4-3, the J call TRBJ1-2, with D uncertain. CDR3 length: 14 amino acids. Trimming cost V 0 bases and J 8 bases, with 13 bases left between them. From germline, CDR1 is LGHNA and CDR2 YSLEER. The CDR3 DNA is TGCGCCAGCAGCCAAGATCTAGCCAGGAGCGGCTACACCTTC. It codes for CASSQDLARSGYTF.

V and J are TRBV27 and TRBJ1-1; TRBD1 agrees at 7 bases. The CDR3 covers 13 residues. Losses at the gene ends were 5 bases for V and 10 bases for J; bases not matched to a gene: 10. Germline CDR1 and CDR2: MNHEY and SMNVEV (reference sequence). CDR3: CASSPTGTVGAFF. The CDR3 DNA sequence: TGTGCCAGCAGTCCTACCGGGACAGTCGGAGCTTTCTTT.

The chain has TRBV10-3 and TRBJ2-1, with 11 bases fitting TRBD2. Germline-derived CDR1 and CDR2 are ENHRY and SYGVKD. The CDR3 extends over 17 amino acids. V trimming: 8 bases; J trimming: 0 bases; junction bases outside the gene matches: 9. The CDR3 DNA reads as TGTGCCATCTCCGGACTAGCGGGCAACCCCTCCTACAATGAGCAGTTCTTC. Its translation is CAISGLAGNPSYNEQFF.

This clone was found many times. The chain has TRBV4-1 and TRBJ2-1; possibly TRBD2 for D (6 bases). Trimming removed 3 bases at V and 2 bases at J, with 14 bases between. This CDR3 spans 16 amino acids. Germline V gene lookup returns CDR1 MGHRA and CDR2 YSYEKL. CDR3 residues: CASSQLRLVAYNEQFF. The CDR3, as DNA: TGCGCCAGCAGCCAGCTTCGACTAGTCGCCTACAATGAGCAGTTCTTC.

The V gene is TRBV30, the J gene TRBJ2-3; D unresolved. Germline V CDR1 and CDR2: GTSNPN, SVGIG (reference sequence). V was shortened by 6 bases and J by 3 bases, with 7 bases between the two germline ends. This CDR3 is 11 amino acids long. CDR3 amino acids: CACSTTDTQYF. CDR3 nucleotides: TGTGCCTGTTCCACTACAGATACGCAGTATTTT. Full variable domain (outside the CDR3, taken from reference TRBV30 and TRBJ2-3): SQTIHQWPATLVQPVGSPLSLECTVEGTSNPNLYWYRQAAGRGLQLLFYSVGIGQISSEVPQNLSASRPQDRQFILSSKKLLLSDSGFYLCACSTTDTQYFGPGTRLTVL.

This clone was counted a few times. The chain employs TRBV7-8 and TRBJ2-5; the D gene is possibly TRBD2 (6 bases). Germline assignment: CDR1 SGHVS and CDR2 FQNEAQ. V was trimmed by 5 bases and J by 5 bases, leaving 18 bases between them. This CDR3 has 15 residues. The CDR3 DNA follows: TGTGCCAGCAGCCCCCCGGGACTGCGTGGGGAGACCCAGTACTTC. Residues: CASSPPGLRGETQYF.

In this sample, this clone turned up many times. This chain connects TRBV5-4 to TRBJ2-2; weak D call: TRBD1 (6 bases). V dropped 4 bases and J dropped 0 bases, with 13 bases sitting between them. The length of the CDR3 is 16 residues. Germline CDR1 SGHNT, CDR2 YYREEE (reference sequence). The CDR3 nucleotides are TGTGCCAGCAGCCGAAACAGGGAATCGAACACCGGGGAGCTGTTTTTT. It yields the protein CASSRNRESNTGELFF.

This clone was detected a few times. The CDR3 nucleotides are TGTGCCTGGAGAGGGCTAGCCTACGAGCAGTACTTC. It codes for CAWRGLAYEQYF. The rearrangement uses TRBV30 and TRBJ2-5; no firm D call. The J call may be faulty, since TRBJ2-7 better matches the DNA end. The germline V gene encodes CDR1 GTSNPN and CDR2 SVGIG (reference sequence). This CDR3 comprises 12 residues.

J is TRBJ1-1 and V is TRBV2; 8 bases line up with TRBD1. Losses at the gene ends were 7 bases for V and 0 bases for J; bases not matched to a gene: 16. CDR3 length: 18 residues. Germline CDR1 reads SNHLY; CDR2 reads FYNNEI. In DNA, the CDR3 is TGTGCCAGCAATATAAACAGGGGGAGGGCGGGTTTGAACACTGAAGCTTTCTTT. Residues: CASNINRGRAGLNTEAFF.

The chain employs TRBV5-1 and TRBJ2-2; D remains ambiguous. V was pared by 5 bases and J by 1 base, with 9 bases between. In germline, CDR1 is SGHRS, CDR2 YFSETQ. This CDR3 region has 14 residues. The DNA of the CDR3 is TGCGCCAGCAGTGAAACGGGGAACACCGGGGAGCTGTTTTTT. It is translated as CASSETGNTGELFF. Looking up the rest from reference TRBV5-1 and TRBJ2-2 gives the full variable domain: KAGVTQTPRYLIKTRGQQVTLSCSPISGHRSVSWYQQTPGQGLQFLFEYFSETQRNKGNFPGRFSGRQFSNSRSEMNVSTLELGDSALYLCASSETGNTGELFFGEGSRLTVL.

The gene calls are TRBV30 and TRBJ2-5, with no clear D. Deletions cut 2 bases from V and 5 bases from J, with 9 bases between. Germline-derived CDR1 and CDR2 are GTSNPN and SVGIG (reference sequence). The CDR3 consists of 12 residues. The CDR3 nucleotides read TGTGCCTGGAGTATCAACGGGGAGACCCAGTACTTC. It codes for CAWSINGETQYF.

This chain joins TRBV10-3 and TRBJ2-7, with D perhaps TRBD2 (5 bases). This CDR3 comprises 16 residues. CDR1 ENHRY and CDR2 SYGVKD come from the germline V gene. V was pared by 3 bases and J by 7 bases, with 22 bases between. The CDR3 region is CAISEFLEVGSREQYF. The CDR3, as DNA: TGTGCCATCAGTGAATTTCTGGAGGTGGGATCGAGGGAGCAGTACTTC.

This clone was observed a few times. The chain uses TRBV28 and TRBJ2-4, with D maybe TRBD2 (5 bases). The ends were cut back, 6 bases at V and 10 bases at J, with 13 bases in the middle. The CDR3 contains 12 residues. CDR1 MDHEN and CDR2 SYDVKM come from the germline V gene. The CDR3 loop reads CASSMGSLIQYF. DNA for the CDR3: TGTGCCAGCAGCATGGGGAGTTTGATTCAGTACTTC. Full variable domain (rest looked up from reference TRBV28 and TRBJ2-4): DVKVTQSSRYLVKRTGEKVFLECVQDMDHENMFWYRQDPGLGLRLIYFSYDVKMKEKGDIPEGYSVSREKKERFSLILESASTNQTSMYLCASSMGSLIQYFGAGTRLSVL.

A few counts support this clone. The CDR3 here is CASIPTVPHSYNEQFF. The CDR3 coding sequence is TGCGCCAGCATCCCGACAGTACCCCATTCCTACAATGAGCAGTTCTTC. The rearrangement links TRBV5-1 to TRBJ2-1; D is possibly TRBD1 (5 bases). Trimming left V 6 bases short and J 1 base short, with 17 bases between. CDR3 size: 16 residues. Germline assignment: CDR1 SGHRS and CDR2 YFSETQ.

This clone appeared a few times. The rearrangement joins TRBV7-9 to TRBJ2-7; tentatively, D is TRBD1 (6 bases). The CDR3 loop spans 14 amino acids. Trimming removed 3 bases from V and 0 bases from J, with 9 bases in between. The germline CDR1 and CDR2 sequences are SEHNR and FQNEAQ (reference sequence). For the CDR3, the DNA is TGTGCCAGCAGCTTCATAGGGGGCTCCTACGAGCAGTACTTC. Amino acid sequence: CASSFIGGSYEQYF. The full variable domain, completed using reference TRBV7-9 and TRBJ2-7, is DTGVSQNPRHKITKRGQNVTFRCDPISEHNRLYWYRQTLGQGPEFLTYFQNEAQLEKSRLLSDRFSAERPKGSFSTLEIQRTEQGDSAMYLCASSFIGGSYEQYFGPGTRLTVT.

This clone occurred a few times. The chain combines TRBV19 with TRBJ2-1; weak D call: TRBD2 (5 bases). Between the trimmed V and J ends, which lost 10 bases and 5 bases, there was a span of 18 bases. Germline-derived CDR1 and CDR2 are LNHDA and SQIVND (reference sequence). This CDR3 comprises 14 residues. CDR3 sequence (DNA): TGTGCCACCTCCAGACTAAACAATAACAATGAGCAGTTCTTC. Protein product: CATSRLNNNNEQFF.

This clone was found a few times. The chain combines TRBV28 with TRBJ2-7; the match to TRBD1 covers 12 bases. Germline V gives CDR1 MDHEN, CDR2 SYDVKM. V lost 2 bases and J lost 2; bases outside the gene matches: 4. The CDR3 contains 16 residues. The CDR3 DNA reads TGTGCCAGCAGTTTAACCGGGACAGGGGGCGCCTACGAGCAGTACTTC. Protein product: CASSLTGTGGAYEQYF.

The chain links TRBV30 to TRBJ2-3; TRBD2 matches 11 bases. CDR1 GTSNPN and CDR2 SVGIG come from the germline V gene (reference sequence). The V gene end was trimmed by 1 base and the J gene end by 9 bases; junction bases not matched to a gene: 9. The CDR3 loop spans 15 amino acids. The CDR3, as DNA: TGTGCCTGGAGTGGCGCGACTAGCGGGATCGGCACGCAGTATTTT. Translation: CAWSGATSGIGTQYF.

The rearrangement links TRBV19 to TRBJ2-5; TRBD2 matches 11 bases. The CDR3 has 17 amino acids. With V trimmed by 1 base and J by 5 bases, 9 bases remained unmatched. Germline loops: CDR1 LNHDA, CDR2 SQIVND (reference sequence). The CDR3 DNA follows: TGTGCCAGTAGTATAGTGGGCCTAGCGGGAGGAAGGGAGACCCAGTACTTC. Translation gives CASSIVGLAGGRETQYF.

The chain joins TRBV5-4 to TRBJ2-1; 9 bases line up with TRBD1. Losses at the gene ends were 3 bases for V and 9 bases for J; bases not matched to a gene: 4. Germline CDR1 reads SGHNT; CDR2 reads YYREEE (reference sequence). This CDR3 contains 13 residues. CDR3 DNA sequence: TGTGCCAGCAGCTGGGACAGGGAGGGTGAGCAGTTCTTC. It translates to CASSWDREGEQFF.

This chain links TRBV9 with TRBJ2-5; 9 bases are shared with TRBD1. With V trimmed by 4 bases and J by 2 bases, 9 bases remained unmatched. CDR1 SGDLS and CDR2 YYNGEE come from the germline V gene. The CDR3 spans 16 residues. The CDR3 sequence is CASSTSPGQGQETQYF. The CDR3 nucleotides read TGTGCCAGCAGCACCTCCCCGGGACAGGGACAAGAGACCCAGTACTTC. Together with reference TRBV9 and TRBJ2-5, the CDR3 gives the full variable domain: DSGVTQTPKHLITATGQRVTLRCSPRSGDLSVYWYQQSLDQGLQFLIQYYNGEERAKGNILERFSAQQFPDLHSELNLSSLELGDSALYFCASSTSPGQGQETQYFGPGTRLLVL.

At least ten counts were recorded for this clone. This sample includes further DNA sequences coding for the same CDR3. The gene calls are TRBV7-3 and TRBJ1-5; 7 bases fit TRBD1. The germline gives CDR1 SGHTA, CDR2 FQGTGA. V was pared by 0 bases and J by 7 bases, with 0 bases of the junction left unmatched. This CDR3 spans 13 amino acids. CDR3 protein: CASSLTGGQPQHF. In DNA form, the CDR3 reads TGTGCCAGCAGCTTAACAGGGGGCCAGCCCCAGCATTTT.

Only a few counts were recorded for this clone. The rearrangement uses TRBV10-3 and TRBJ1-1, with 7 bases matching TRBD1. The germline CDR1 and CDR2 sequences are ENHRY and SYGVKD. The V and J ends lost 8 bases and 2 bases, in that order; junction bases with no gene match: 5. The length of the CDR3 is 13 residues. CDR3 nucleotides: TGTGCCATCGGGGACAGACCCAACACTGAAGCTTTCTTT. It yields the protein CAIGDRPNTEAFF.

This clone occurred many times. The genes are TRBV27 and TRBJ2-7; 8 nucleotides agree with TRBD1. Germline CDR1 reads MNHEY; CDR2 reads SMNVEV (reference sequence). The J segment lost 3 bases and the V segment lost 2 bases, leaving 6 bases of the junction unmatched. The CDR3 has 15 residues. CDR3: CASSLTYGQGYEQYF. DNA for the CDR3: TGTGCCAGCAGTTTAACGTACGGACAGGGCTACGAGCAGTACTTC.

The table lists this clone with a few counts. This chain uses TRBV4-2 with TRBJ2-3, with D maybe TRBD2 (5 bases). The V and J ends lost 1 base and 0 bases respectively, with 11 bases between them. This CDR3 is built from 16 residues. CDR1 and CDR2 from the germline V gene are LGHNA and YNFKEQ. The CDR3 DNA sequence: TGTGCCAGCAGCCAAGGGGTGAGCGGAAGCACAGATACGCAGTATTTT. Translated, it gives CASSQGVSGSTDTQYF.